This is a list of T cell receptor beta chains from one sample in a study of control samples from healthy donors and cancer patients. Generated by immunoSEQ multiplex PCR, the TCRdb table keeps only in-frame clones and is missing some. The sample includes about 130,000 clones, 92% of them seen just once. The sample consisted of blood. Receptor source: a woman between 45 and 60 years old in good health. The CDR3 runs from the conserved cysteine through the conserved F or W. The D gene is left open where the match is weak. The size field is filled for only some rows; it gives once, few, many or a size class.

j_gene: TRBJ2-1
d_gene: -
v_gene: TRBV15
abundance: -
CDR3nt: TGTGCCACCAGCAGAGATCATCCGGGGCCCTACAATGAGCAGTTCTTC
CDR3aa: CATSRDHPGPYNEQFF

j_gene: TRBJ1-1
d_gene: -
v_gene: TRBV19
abundance: -
CDR3nt: TGTGCCAGTAGTCTGAGCAGGCTCAACACTGAAGCTTTCTTT
CDR3aa: CASSLSRLNTEAFF

j_gene: TRBJ1-4
d_gene: TRBD1
v_gene: TRBV5-8
abundance: -
CDR3nt: TGTGCCAGCAGATCTGGGGGACAGGGGGCATATAATGAAAAACTGTTTTTT
CDR3aa: CASRSGGQGAYNEKLFF

j_gene: TRBJ1-2
d_gene: -
v_gene: TRBV19
abundance: -
CDR3nt: TGTGCCAGTATAAGACCAAAAGGGCAGGAACTATGGCGATATAGGAGGAGAGGTGGCTACACCTTC
CDR3aa: CASIRPKGQELWRYRRRGGYTF

j_gene: TRBJ1-2
d_gene: -
v_gene: TRBV14
abundance: -
CDR3nt: TGTGCCAGCAGCCAGTCACAGTATGGCTACACCTTC
CDR3aa: CASSQSQYGYTF

j_gene: TRBJ2-7
d_gene: TRBD1
v_gene: TRBV2
abundance: -
CDR3nt: TGTGCCAGCAGACGGACAGGGGTACGTGACGAGCAGTACTTC
CDR3aa: CASRRTGVRDEQYF

j_gene: TRBJ1-2
d_gene: -
v_gene: TRBV11-2
abundance: -
CDR3nt: TGTGCCAGCAGCTTAGTAGGGGTGGGTGATGGCTACACCTTC
CDR3aa: CASSLVGVGDGYTF

j_gene: TRBJ1-5
d_gene: TRBD1
v_gene: TRBV6-1
abundance: -
CDR3nt: TGTGCCAGCAGTGAACGGGGGACAGGGGAGACCAATCAGCCCCAGCATTTT
CDR3aa: CASSERGTGETNQPQHF

j_gene: TRBJ2-5
d_gene: -
v_gene: TRBV14
abundance: -
CDR3nt: TGTGCCAGCAGCAGAGGGGGGAGAGAGACCCAGTACTTC
CDR3aa: CASSRGGRETQYF

j_gene: TRBJ1-1
d_gene: -
v_gene: TRBV2
abundance: once
CDR3nt: TGTGCCAGCACCGAAGGAGAAACTGAAGCTTTCTTT
CDR3aa: CASTEGETEAFF

j_gene: TRBJ2-2
d_gene: -
v_gene: TRBV19
abundance: -
CDR3nt: TGTGCCAGTAGTATACTGCCAGGAGGGGGTGGTCACACCGGGGAGCTGTTTTTT
CDR3aa: CASSILPGGGGHTGELFF

j_gene: TRBJ2-3
d_gene: TRBD2
v_gene: TRBV5-1
abundance: once
CDR3nt: TGCGCCAGCAGCAGGGGTCGGGGCGGGGGTTCGTCGAGTACGCAGTATTTT
CDR3aa: CASSRGRGGGSSSTQYF

j_gene: TRBJ2-7
d_gene: -
v_gene: TRBV6-5
abundance: -
CDR3nt: TGTGCCAGCAGTTACTCACGAACTAAGGTCTACGAGCAGTACTTC
CDR3aa: CASSYSRTKVYEQYF

j_gene: TRBJ1-4
d_gene: -
v_gene: TRBV5-6
abundance: -
CDR3nt: TGTGCCAGCAGCTTGTCGGCAGCCCTTAATGAAAAACTGTTTTTT
CDR3aa: CASSLSAALNEKLFF

j_gene: TRBJ2-5
d_gene: -
v_gene: TRBV5-1
abundance: -
CDR3nt: TGCGCCAGCAGCTTACGGGGGATGCGGGAGACCCAGTACTTC
CDR3aa: CASSLRGMRETQYF

j_gene: TRBJ2-5
d_gene: -
v_gene: TRBV7-6
abundance: -
CDR3nt: TGTGCCAGCAGCTTAGCAGGGAGTCAAGAGACCCAGTACTTC
CDR3aa: CASSLAGSQETQYF

j_gene: TRBJ2-3
d_gene: TRBD2
v_gene: TRBV7-8
abundance: -
CDR3nt: TGTGCCAGCAGCTTAGGCAGCGGGGCTAGCACAGATACGCAGTATTTT
CDR3aa: CASSLGSGASTDTQYF

j_gene: TRBJ1-1
d_gene: -
v_gene: TRBV7-9
abundance: -
CDR3nt: TGTGCCAGCACCTCGGGGGGGAACACTGAAGCTTTCTTT
CDR3aa: CASTSGGNTEAFF

j_gene: TRBJ2-2
d_gene: TRBD2
v_gene: TRBV5-4
abundance: few
CDR3nt: TGTGCCAGCAGCTTCTCACTAGCGGGAGGGTATACCGGGGAGCTGTTTTTT
CDR3aa: CASSFSLAGGYTGELFF

j_gene: TRBJ2-5
d_gene: -
v_gene: TRBV5-1
abundance: -
CDR3nt: TGCGCCAGCAGCTTGGGGCGTTCAGAGACCCAGTACTTC
CDR3aa: CASSLGRSETQYF

j_gene: TRBJ1-2
d_gene: -
v_gene: TRBV7-9
abundance: -
CDR3nt: TGTGCCAGCAGCTTAAGACCTGGAGTCGGCCGATATGGCTACACCTTC
CDR3aa: CASSLRPGVGRYGYTF

j_gene: TRBJ2-3
d_gene: -
v_gene: TRBV11-2
abundance: -
CDR3nt: TGTGCCAGCAGCCCCGACTTTTCCCTCACAGATACGCAGTATTTT
CDR3aa: CASSPDFSLTDTQYF

j_gene: TRBJ1-2
d_gene: -
v_gene: TRBV11-3
abundance: -
CDR3nt: TGTGCCCCCCTTGGGCGGGGGGGGAGCCACTATGGCTACACCTTC
CDR3aa: CAPLGRGGSHYGYTF

j_gene: TRBJ1-1
d_gene: -
v_gene: TRBV29-1
abundance: -
CDR3nt: TGCAGCGTTGAAAAGGGATCGGGCACTGAAGCTTTCTTT
CDR3aa: CSVEKGSGTEAFF

j_gene: TRBJ1-1
d_gene: -
v_gene: TRBV5-1
abundance: -
CDR3nt: TGCGCCAGCAGCTTCGGCAGGGTTCAAAACACTGAAGCTTTCTTT
CDR3aa: CASSFGRVQNTEAFF

j_gene: TRBJ2-7
d_gene: TRBD1
v_gene: TRBV27
abundance: -
CDR3nt: TGTGCCAGCGGGCCCGGGACAGGGGGCTCCGAGCAGTACTTC
CDR3aa: CASGPGTGGSEQYF

j_gene: TRBJ1-3
d_gene: TRBD1
v_gene: TRBV7-6
abundance: -
CDR3nt: TGTGCCAGCAGCTTAGCGGCTACCGGGACAGGGTCTGGAAACACCATATATTTT
CDR3aa: CASSLAATGTGSGNTIYF

j_gene: TRBJ2-1
d_gene: TRBD2
v_gene: TRBV11-2
abundance: -
CDR3nt: TGTGCCAGCAGCGCCGCCGGGACTAGCTATTACAATGAGCAGTTCTTC
CDR3aa: CASSAAGTSYYNEQFF

j_gene: TRBJ2-3
d_gene: -
v_gene: TRBV5-4
abundance: -
CDR3nt: TGTGCCAGCAGCTCCGGGATCCAGCCCACAGATACGCAGTATTTT
CDR3aa: CASSSGIQPTDTQYF

j_gene: TRBJ1-2
d_gene: -
v_gene: TRBV12-5
abundance: -
CDR3nt: TGTGCTAGTGGTGCAGGGGTCAGCTATGGCTACACCTTC
CDR3aa: CASGAGVSYGYTF

j_gene: TRBJ2-7
d_gene: TRBD2
v_gene: TRBV29-1
abundance: -
CDR3nt: TGCAGCGTTGGAATAGGGACTAGCGGGAGGTTCGCCTACGAGCAGTACTTC
CDR3aa: CSVGIGTSGRFAYEQYF

j_gene: TRBJ1-1
d_gene: -
v_gene: TRBV29-1
abundance: -
CDR3nt: TGCAGCATTATCCGGGGTGGAGTGAACACTGAAGCTTTCTTT
CDR3aa: CSIIRGGVNTEAFF

j_gene: TRBJ1-1
d_gene: -
v_gene: TRBV3-1/TRBV3-2
abundance: -
CDR3nt: TGTGCCAGCAGCCAAGATTCGGGGGGGCGTGGAGCTTTCTTT
CDR3aa: CASSQDSGGRGAFF

j_gene: TRBJ1-1
d_gene: -
v_gene: TRBV18
abundance: -
CDR3nt: TGTGCCAGCTCATCGCAAGGGGGGAACACTGAAGCTTTCTTT
CDR3aa: CASSSQGGNTEAFF

j_gene: TRBJ2-7
d_gene: -
v_gene: TRBV28
abundance: -
CDR3nt: TGTGCCAGCAGTTACCTGGGTTACGAGCAGTACTTC
CDR3aa: CASSYLGYEQYF

j_gene: TRBJ2-1
d_gene: -
v_gene: TRBV21-1
abundance: -
CDR3nt: TGTGCCAGCAGCAAAGTTCGCCAGAGCTCCTACAATGAGCAGTTCTTC
CDR3aa: CASSKVRQSSYNEQFF

j_gene: TRBJ1-5
d_gene: -
v_gene: TRBV7-2
abundance: many
CDR3nt: TGTGCCAGCAGCTTGTGGGCAGAAGGTCAGCCCCAGCATTTT
CDR3aa: CASSLWAEGQPQHF

j_gene: TRBJ1-2
d_gene: -
v_gene: TRBV2
abundance: -
CDR3nt: TGTGCCAGCAGTGAGGGGGCGTCCTACTATGGCTACACCTTC
CDR3aa: CASSEGASYYGYTF

j_gene: TRBJ1-1
d_gene: -
v_gene: TRBV7-9
abundance: -
CDR3nt: TGTGCCAGCAGCCTTCGGACAGATGAAGCTTTCTTT
CDR3aa: CASSLRTDEAFF

j_gene: TRBJ2-1
d_gene: TRBD2
v_gene: TRBV3-1/TRBV3-2
abundance: -
CDR3nt: TGTGCCAGCAGCCCACTGCCGGGGGGGGCCTACTACAATGAGCAGTTCTTC
CDR3aa: CASSPLPGGAYYNEQFF

j_gene: TRBJ1-2
d_gene: -
v_gene: TRBV7-9
abundance: -
CDR3nt: TGTGCCAGCAGCTTAACCGGGCCGCAGGGCTACACCTTC
CDR3aa: CASSLTGPQGYTF

j_gene: TRBJ1-5
d_gene: -
v_gene: TRBV6-2/TRBV6-3
abundance: -
CDR3nt: TGTGCCAGCAGTTACGGAAATGGGCAGCCCCAGCATTTT
CDR3aa: CASSYGNGQPQHF

j_gene: TRBJ2-5
d_gene: TRBD2
v_gene: TRBV5-4
abundance: -
CDR3nt: TGTGCCAGCAGCTATAGCGGGGAGAAAGGGACCCAGTACTTC
CDR3aa: CASSYSGEKGTQYF

j_gene: TRBJ1-1
d_gene: -
v_gene: TRBV14
abundance: -
CDR3nt: TGTGCCAGCAGCCAAGCAAGCCTTCGGGCTTTCTTT
CDR3aa: CASSQASLRAFF

j_gene: TRBJ2-1
d_gene: TRBD2
v_gene: TRBV4-2
abundance: -
CDR3nt: TGTGCCAGCAGCCAAGCATCAGGACTAGCGCAGTTCTTC
CDR3aa: CASSQASGLAQFF

j_gene: TRBJ1-2
d_gene: TRBD1
v_gene: TRBV6-1
abundance: -
CDR3nt: TGTGCCAGCAGTGAAAAAGTACAGGGGGGATATGGCTACACCTTC
CDR3aa: CASSEKVQGGYGYTF

j_gene: TRBJ1-1
d_gene: -
v_gene: TRBV10-1
abundance: -
CDR3nt: TGCGCCAGCAGGGGCCTTGGGAACACTGAAGCTTTCTTT
CDR3aa: CASRGLGNTEAFF

j_gene: TRBJ1-4
d_gene: TRBD1
v_gene: TRBV24-1
abundance: once
CDR3nt: TGTGCCACCAGTGATTTTGCCCTTAGGGACAGGGCAACTAATGAAAAACTGTTTTTT
CDR3aa: CATSDFALRDRATNEKLFF

j_gene: TRBJ1-3
d_gene: -
v_gene: TRBV6-5
abundance: -
CDR3nt: TGTGCCAGCAGACTGGACAGCGATTCTGGAAACACCATATATTTT
CDR3aa: CASRLDSDSGNTIYF

j_gene: TRBJ1-2
d_gene: -
v_gene: TRBV29-1
abundance: -
CDR3nt: TGCAGCGTCCCCAGCGTCGGGACGGGTGGCTACACCTTC
CDR3aa: CSVPSVGTGGYTF

j_gene: TRBJ2-1
d_gene: -
v_gene: TRBV5-4
abundance: -
CDR3nt: TGTGCCAGCAGTTCCGGGAGCCGCAATGAGCAGTTCTTC
CDR3aa: CASSSGSRNEQFF

j_gene: TRBJ2-7
d_gene: TRBD2
v_gene: TRBV24-1
abundance: -
CDR3nt: TGTGCCACCAGAAGAGCGGGAGCGAAGGGGGGTCTTTCCTACGAGCAGTACTTC
CDR3aa: CATRRAGAKGGLSYEQYF

j_gene: TRBJ2-5
d_gene: TRBD2
v_gene: TRBV11-2
abundance: -
CDR3nt: TGTGCCAGCAGCTTAGGGGGGGGAGTAACGGAGACCCAGTACTTC
CDR3aa: CASSLGGGVTETQYF

j_gene: TRBJ1-4
d_gene: -
v_gene: TRBV28
abundance: -
CDR3nt: TGTGCCAGCAGTTTACGGGGTCGGGTTGCCAGGAGGGTTTATTTT
CDR3aa: CASSLRGRVARRVYF

j_gene: TRBJ1-2
d_gene: -
v_gene: TRBV28
abundance: -
CDR3nt: TGTGCCAGCAGGGGCGGCAGGCCTAACTATGGCTACACCTTC
CDR3aa: CASRGGRPNYGYTF

j_gene: TRBJ2-7
d_gene: TRBD2
v_gene: TRBV9
abundance: once
CDR3nt: TGTGCCAGCAGCGTAAGCAGCGGGAGAGGATACGAGCAGTACTTC
CDR3aa: CASSVSSGRGYEQYF

j_gene: TRBJ1-1
d_gene: TRBD1
v_gene: TRBV5-1
abundance: -
CDR3nt: TGCGCCAGCGTTCCCACCCCCAGGGGGATGAACACTGAAGCTTTCTTT
CDR3aa: CASVPTPRGMNTEAFF

j_gene: TRBJ2-3
d_gene: TRBD2
v_gene: TRBV19
abundance: -
CDR3nt: TGTGCCAGTAGTATGGGACTAGCGGGGGAAACGCAGTATTTT
CDR3aa: CASSMGLAGETQYF